These 27 T cell receptor beta chains came from one sample sequenced in a study of breast tumors, draining lymph nodes, adjacent tissues. The lymph nodes were axillary draining lymph nodes from breast cancer patients. In TCRdb, the multiplex PCR reads were re-called with MiXCR into one record per CDR3 protein. The sample holds more than 80,000 distinct CDR3 sequences, roughly 33% seen once. The sample comprised axillary lymph node tissue. These receptors were obtained from a female donor with breast cancer. Some clones in this sample may be carry-over from other donors' samples.

The sample holds many counts of this clonotype. The chain's CDR3 is CASSSTSVVNTGELFF. CDR3 DNA: TGTGCCAGCAGTTCAACTAGCGTAGTTAACACCGGGGAGCTGTTTTTT. The J gene is TRBJ2-2, the V gene TRBV6-2 or TRBV6-3; 7 bases are shared with TRBD2. This CDR3 has 16 residues. V lost 4 bases to trimming and J lost 2 bases; unmatched junction nucleotides: 7. CDR1 and CDR2 (germline): MNHEY, SVGEGT.

The table lists this clonotype with many counts. The CDR3 DNA reads as TGCAGTGCTAGAGCCCCGGGACAGTACAATGAGCAGTTCTTC. Its translation: CSARAPGQYNEQFF. This chain joins TRBV20-1 and TRBJ2-1; 7 nucleotides match TRBD1. Trimming removed 1 base from V and 4 bases from J; junction bases left unmatched: 4. Germline V gene lookup returns CDR1 DFQATT and CDR2 SNEGSKA (reference sequence). This CDR3 has 14 residues.

V and J are TRBV28 and TRBJ2-1, with D perhaps matching TRBD1 or TRBD2 (6 bases each). Per germline, CDR1 MDHEN and CDR2 SYDVKM. V lost 2 bases and J 7 bases, leaving 15 bases between the germline ends. CDR3 length: 15 residues. The CDR3 DNA sequence: TGTGCCAGCAGTTTAGCTCAAGGGGGGCGAAATGAGCAGTTCTTC. Translation: CASSLAQGGRNEQFF.

About this clonotype: It may be a read error: a sequence one base away is much more abundant. This chain uses TRBV6-2 or TRBV6-3 with TRBJ2-2, with D possibly matching TRBD2 (5 bases). The CDR3 has 13 amino acids. Per the germline V gene, CDR1 is MNHEY and CDR2 is SVGEGT. The V end was cut by 6 bases, the J end by 6 bases, with 11 bases between. The CDR3 protein is CASRSRVPGELFF. For the CDR3, the DNA is TGTGCCAGCAGGTCGCGGGTACCCGGGGAGCTGTTTTTT.

This clonotype has a count of ten or more. A much bigger clone sits one base away, suggesting this may be a read error. V gene TRBV12-5 combines with J gene TRBJ2-5, with D perhaps matching TRBD2 (6 bases). Germline values: CDR1 LGHNT, CDR2 FRNRAP. The V and J ends lost 3 bases and 5 bases respectively, with 13 bases between them. This CDR3 has 14 residues. The CDR3 spells CASGFARSGETQYF. CDR3 DNA: TGTGCTAGTGGTTTCGCGAGAAGCGGGGAGACCCAGTACTTC.

Ten or more counts support this clonotype. The chain carries TRBV5-1 and TRBJ1-3, with 9 positions matching TRBD1. After removal of 4 bases from V and 0 bases from J, the junction contained 11 bases not matched to a gene. The V gene's germline CDR1 is SGHRS and CDR2 YFSETQ. CDR3 length equals 18 residues. In DNA, the CDR3 is TGCGCCAGCAGCCTGACGGGACAGGGAGTTCTCTCTGGAAACACCATATATTTT. As protein: CASSLTGQGVLSGNTIYF.

The chain employs TRBV11-2 and TRBJ2-5; 7 positions agree with TRBD2. Unmatched junction bases numbered 7, after V lost 5 bases and J lost 4 bases. The CDR3 runs 14 residues. The germline gives CDR1 SGHAT, CDR2 FQNNGV. The CDR3 nucleotides are TGTGCCAGCAGCCCGCCGGGACTACCAGAGACCCAGTACTTC. It encodes CASSPPGLPETQYF.

This clonotype was detected many times. The chain has TRBV10-1 and TRBJ2-3; TRBD1 might be the D (6 bases). Germline values: CDR1 WNHNN, CDR2 SYGVQD (reference sequence). CDR3 length equals 12 residues. V was trimmed by 4 bases and J by 8 bases, leaving 10 bases between them. The CDR3 loop reads CASSAPQGTQYF. The CDR3 coding sequence is TGCGCCAGCAGTGCCCCACAGGGTACGCAGTATTTT.

In the case of this clonotype: The CDR3 carries no conserved terminal phenylalanine or tryptophan, so it likely arises from a read error. The rearrangement links TRBV7-6 to TRBJ2-7; D is undetermined. This CDR3 has 14 residues. The V gene lost 5 bases and the J gene lost 2 bases, with 13 bases spanning the gap. Germline V gene sequence: CDR1 SGHVS, CDR2 FNYEAQ. The CDR3 sequence is CASSPTIPPYEQYY. As DNA, the CDR3 is TGTGCCAGCAGCCCGACCATTCCACCCTACGAGCAGTACTAC.

This clonotype was seen at least ten times. The chain has TRBV5-6 and TRBJ2-5; TRBD1 aligns across 7 bases. V trimming: 1 base; J trimming: 0 bases; junction bases outside the gene matches: 15. The CDR3 has 19 amino acids. Germline CDR1 and CDR2: SGHDT and YYEEEE. The CDR3 reads CASSLPTGVAEDYQETQYF. CDR3 coding DNA: TGTGCCAGCAGCTTGCCCACAGGGGTGGCGGAAGACTACCAAGAGACCCAGTACTTC.

In this sample, this clonotype turned up many times. The chain combines TRBV19 with TRBJ1-5; TRBD1 agrees at 10 bases. This CDR3 has 15 amino acids. Looked up from germline, CDR1 is LNHDA and CDR2 is SQIVND (reference sequence). V lost 7 bases and J lost 6; bases outside the gene matches: 9. The DNA of the CDR3 is TGTGCCAGTAATTGGAGGGACAGGGGTACTCAGCCCCAGCATTTT. It encodes CASNWRDRGTQPQHF.

This clonotype was seen repeatedly, ten times or more. The chain combines TRBV5-8 with TRBJ2-7; weak D call: TRBD1 (6 bases). The germline V and J ends were trimmed by 3 bases and 3 bases, with 19 bases remaining between them. Germline assignment: CDR1 SGHTS and CDR2 YDEGEE. The CDR3 has 16 residues. The CDR3 DNA follows: TGTGCCAGCAGCTCCCGGGACATAACAGCCCTCTACGAGCAGTACTTC. It codes for CASSSRDITALYEQYF.

There are many counts of this clonotype. The chain employs TRBV14 and TRBJ2-3; TRBD2 matches at 9 bases. This CDR3 has 16 residues. V lost 0 bases to trimming and J lost 2 bases; unmatched junction nucleotides: 3. CDR1 and CDR2 from the germline V gene are SGHDN and FVKESK. CDR3 DNA: TGTGCCAGCAGCCAAGAGCGGGAGGGCCTCACAGATACGCAGTATTTT. This encodes CASSQEREGLTDTQYF.

The table lists this clonotype with a count of one. J is TRBJ2-7 and V is TRBV7-2, with 9 nucleotides matching TRBD2. Germline V gene sequence: CDR1 SGHTA, CDR2 FQGNSA. This CDR3 spans 15 amino acids. J gave up 2 bases and V 5 bases, and 7 bases lay outside the gene matches. CDR3 bases: TGTGCCAGCAGCCTACCTCGCGGGGGGGCCTACGAGCAGTACTTC. It yields the protein CASSLPRGGAYEQYF.

This clonotype showed up many times. The DNA for the CDR3 is TGCAGTGCTAGAGGGACTAGCGGGGGGGGGGAGCTGTTTTTT. Translating gives CSARGTSGGGELFF. The gene calls are TRBV20-1 and TRBJ2-2; 14 nucleotides agree with TRBD2. The CDR3 consists of 14 residues. V gave up 1 base and J gave up 8 bases; unmatched junction bases: 0. Germline loops: CDR1 DFQATT, CDR2 SNEGSKA (reference sequence).

At least ten counts were recorded for this clonotype. This chain uses TRBV28 with TRBJ2-1; a possible D gene is TRBD2 (6 bases). Germline values: CDR1 MDHEN, CDR2 SYDVKM. The CDR3 totals 11 residues. With 7 bases removed from V and 12 bases from J, the gap between germline ends came to 13 bases. DNA for the CDR3: TGTGCCAGCACCTCTGCGGGACTGCAGTTCTTC. Translation gives CASTSAGLQFF.

Ten or more counts support this clonotype. J is TRBJ2-4 and V is TRBV20-1; 9 bases match TRBD2. Per germline, CDR1 DFQATT and CDR2 SNEGSKA (reference sequence). V lost 3 bases, J lost 8 bases, and 11 bases stayed unmatched. The CDR3 runs to 15 residues. The CDR3 spells CSASSLAGMGDIQYF. For the CDR3, the DNA is TGCAGTGCTAGTAGTCTAGCGGGAATGGGAGACATTCAGTACTTC.

The sample holds many counts of this clonotype. The chain employs TRBV28 and TRBJ1-6; the D gene is possibly TRBD1 (5 bases). The ends were cut back, 5 bases at V and 4 bases at J, with 9 bases in the middle. CDR1 and CDR2 from the germline V gene are MDHEN and SYDVKM. The CDR3 length is 14 residues. CDR3 nucleotides: TGTGCCAGCAGTATCACAGGTTATAATTCACCCCTCCACTTT. Its protein product is CASSITGYNSPLHF.

This clonotype was observed a few times. A much larger clonotype is one base distant, so this may be a read error. The J gene is TRBJ1-3, the V gene TRBV6-5; D remains ambiguous. V lost 5 bases and J lost 2, with 10 bases in between. Per the germline V gene, CDR1 is MNHEY and CDR2 is SVGAGI. This CDR3 contains 14 residues. The CDR3 sequence: CASSHFGPGNTIYF. DNA of the CDR3: TGTGCCAGCAGTCACTTCGGGCCTGGAAACACCATATATTTT.

This clonotype has just one count. The rearrangement links TRBV18 to TRBJ1-3; D uncertain. Germline lookup yields CDR1 KGHSH and CDR2 LQKENI. The CDR3 consists of 13 residues. With 5 bases removed from V and 2 bases from J, the gap between germline ends came to 7 bases. The CDR3 loop is CASSGDTGNTIYF. Written as DNA, the CDR3 is TGTGCCAGCTCAGGGGATACTGGAAACACCATATATTTT. The full variable domain, in which reference TRBV18 and TRBJ1-3 provide the parts outside the CDR3, is NAGVMQNPRHLVRRRGQEARLRCSPMKGHSHVYWYRQLPEEGLKFMVYLQKENIIDESGMPKERFSAEFPKEGPSILRIQQVVRGDSAAYFCASSGDTGNTIYFGEGSWLTVV.

This clonotype was seen many times. This may arise from a read error, as a much more abundant clone is one base away. This rearrangement joins TRBV20-1 to TRBJ2-5; weak D call: TRBD2 (6 bases). Germline CDR1 and CDR2: DFQATT and SNEGSKA (reference sequence). This CDR3 contains 14 residues. The CDR3: CSASAGGIQATQYF. CDR3 coding DNA: TGCAGTGCTAGTGCCGGGGGTATCCAAGCGACCCAGTACTTC.

This clonotype was recorded at least ten times. The genes are TRBV7-8 and TRBJ2-1, with 7 bases aligning to TRBD2. Trimming took 1 base from V and 8 from J; bases not matched to a gene: 5. The CDR3 length is 14 residues. CDR1 is SGHVS, CDR2 FQNEAQ, per germline. Written as DNA, the CDR3 is TGTGCCAGCAGCTTAGGGCGGGAGAGGGATGAGCAGTTCTTC. This sequence encodes CASSLGRERDEQFF.

The sample holds many counts of this clonotype. The genes are TRBV14 and TRBJ1-6; the D is unclear. Germline V gives CDR1 SGHDN, CDR2 FVKESK. Trimming stripped 5 bases from V and 8 bases from J, with 13 bases between. CDR3 length equals 14 residues. Here the CDR3 DNA reads TGTGCCAGCAGCTCAGATCCGGGGTATTCACCCCTCCACTTT. Its protein is CASSSDPGYSPLHF.

The chain uses TRBV11-2 and TRBJ1-2, with D possibly TRBD1 on 6 matching bases. V lost 0 bases and J lost 8, with 10 bases in between. The CDR3 spans 13 residues. Looked up from germline, CDR1 is SGHAT and CDR2 is FQNNGV. The CDR3, as DNA: TGTGCCAGCAGCTTAGAGACAGGCCCGGGCTACACCTTC. It translates to CASSLETGPGYTF. Drawing the rest from reference TRBV11-2 and TRBJ1-2, the complete variable domain is EAGVAQSPRYKIIEKRQSVAFWCNPISGHATLYWYQQILGQGPKLLIQFQNNGVVDDSQLPKDRFSAERLKGVDSTLKIQPAKLEDSAVYLCASSLETGPGYTFGSGTRLTVV.

This clonotype was detected ten times or more. The chain joins TRBV4-3 to TRBJ2-1; TRBD2 matches at 10 bases. The CDR3 sequence is 18 residues long. V gave up 0 bases and J gave up 3 bases; unmatched junction bases: 8. CDR1 LGHNA and CDR2 YSLEER come from the germline V gene. The chain's CDR3 is CASSQDSLAGALYNEQFF. Written as DNA, the CDR3 is TGCGCCAGCAGCCAAGATTCCCTAGCGGGGGCCCTCTACAATGAGCAGTTCTTC.

This clonotype appeared once. One junction end disagrees with the germline gene, perhaps due to a read error. The chain combines TRBV7-6 with TRBJ2-7, with D possibly matching TRBD1 (5 bases). The CDR3 is made up of 14 amino acids. Germline loops: CDR1 SGHVS, CDR2 FNYEAQ. CDR3 DNA sequence: TGTGCCGGCAGCACCGAGGACATCCCCCACGAGCAGTACTTC. As protein: CAGSTEDIPHEQYF.

The chain is built from TRBV7-3 and TRBJ2-7; 9 bases line up with TRBD2. With 4 bases clipped from V and 7 bases from J, the junction kept 8 bases outside the gene matches. Germline V lookup: CDR1 SGHTA, CDR2 FQGTGA. The CDR3 totals 14 residues. In nucleotides, the CDR3 is TGTGCCAGCAGCTCAAGCGACAGCGGGAGGGAGCAGTACTTC. Encoded protein: CASSSSDSGREQYF. Combining the CDR3 with reference TRBV7-3 and TRBJ2-7 gives the whole variable domain GAGVSQTPSNKVTEKGKYVELRCDPISGHTALYWYRQSLGQGPEFLIYFQGTGAADDSGLPNDRFFAVRPEGSVSTLKIQRTERGDSAVYLCASSSSDSGREQYFGPGTRLTVT.